The 12 T cell receptor beta chains reported below all come from one sample, sequenced in a study of blood T cell repertoires in COVID-19. Only in-frame clones appear in the TCRdb table, and some are missing; sequencing was by immunoSEQ multiplex PCR. This repertoire shows around 64,000 clones, roughly 78% found once; its top ten account for about 3.3%. The specimen was peripheral blood. The receptors were sampled from a man aged 55 to 70 with acute or convalescent COVID-19.

The rearrangement links TRBV10-1 to TRBJ1-1; 11 bases are a match to TRBD1. The V gene end was trimmed by 3 bases and the J gene end by 6 bases; junction bases not matched to a gene: 3. Germline V gene lookup returns CDR1 WNHNN and CDR2 SYGVQD (reference sequence). The CDR3 is 14 amino acids. CDR3 nucleotides: TGCGCCAGCAGTGATGGGACAGGGGGGCCTGAAGCTTTCTTT. This gives the protein CASSDGTGGPEAFF.

The V gene is TRBV7-3, the J gene TRBJ2-2; D gene unclear. Trimming shortened V by 5 bases and J by 8 bases, and 18 bases separated the two germline ends. The CDR3 is made up of 15 amino acids. Germline lookup yields CDR1 SGHTA and CDR2 FQGTGA. This CDR3 is CASSLSSPGAGELFF. The DNA for the CDR3 is TGTGCCAGCAGCCTATCATCGCCAGGCGCAGGGGAGCTGTTTTTT.

This chain connects TRBV5-1 to TRBJ1-4; 10 bases agree with TRBD1. Germline loops: CDR1 SGHRS, CDR2 YFSETQ. V shed 4 bases, J shed 10 bases, and the junction held 1 base outside the gene matches. There are 12 residues in the CDR3. The CDR3 region has the DNA TGCGCCAGCAGCCGGGACAGGGGAAAACTGTTTTTT. Residues: CASSRDRGKLFF.

CDR3 amino acids: CASSFQGWDTEAFF. CDR3 sequence (DNA): TGTGCCAGTAGCTTCCAGGGATGGGACACTGAAGCTTTCTTT. The rearrangement joins TRBV19 to TRBJ1-1, with D possibly being TRBD1 (5 bases). Trimming took 6 bases from V and 3 from J, leaving 14 bases between them. This CDR3 has 14 amino acids. CDR1 is LNHDA and CDR2 is SQIVND in the germline V gene (reference sequence).

This clone has a single count. V is TRBV10-3 and J is TRBJ2-1; TRBD1 matches 7 bases. The CDR3 runs 13 residues. With 4 bases clipped from V and 8 bases from J, the junction kept 5 bases outside the gene matches. In germline, CDR1 is ENHRY, CDR2 SYGVKD. The CDR3 DNA reads as TGTGCCATCAGTGGGACAGGCAGGCATGAGCAGTTCTTC. Its translation: CAISGTGRHEQFF.

This rearrangement joins TRBV11-1 to TRBJ2-1; a possible D gene is TRBD1 (6 bases). Germline-derived CDR1 and CDR2 are SGHAT and FQDESV (reference sequence). This CDR3 has 13 amino acids. Trimming pared 5 bases from V and 4 bases from J, leaving 9 bases between. The CDR3 sequence: CASSQQGYNEQFF. CDR3 sequence (DNA): TGTGCCAGCAGCCAACAGGGATACAATGAGCAGTTCTTC.

The genes are TRBV19 and TRBJ2-5; the match to TRBD2 covers 9 bases. V gave up 3 bases and J gave up 5 bases; unmatched junction bases: 13. Per germline, CDR1 LNHDA and CDR2 SQIVND (reference sequence). The CDR3 loop spans 17 amino acids. In nucleotides, the CDR3 is TGTGCCAGTAGTATGGACTTGGCTAGCGGGAAAGAGGAGACCCAGTACTTC. Its translation: CASSMDLASGKEETQYF. The entire variable domain, with the rest obtained from reference TRBV19 and TRBJ2-5, is as follows: DGGITQSPKYLFRKEGQNVTLSCEQNLNHDAMYWYRQDPGQGLRLIYYSQIVNDFQKGDIAEGYSVSREKKESFPLTVTSAQKNPTAFYLCASSMDLASGKEETQYFGPGTRLLVL.

This rearrangement joins TRBV9 to TRBJ1-2; tentative D call: TRBD1 (6 bases). This CDR3 region has 14 residues. Trimming shortened V by 2 bases and J by 8 bases, and 16 bases separated the two germline ends. Per the germline V gene, CDR1 is SGDLS and CDR2 is YYNGEE. The CDR3 sequence: CASSVATGRGGYTF. In DNA form, the CDR3 reads TGTGCCAGCAGCGTGGCCACAGGGCGTGGGGGCTACACCTTC.

The chain joins TRBV10-3 to TRBJ2-1; D not resolved. The V gene lost 4 bases and the J gene lost 4 bases, with 11 bases spanning the gap. The CDR3 has 14 residues. Germline V CDR1 and CDR2: ENHRY, SYGVKD. CDR3 amino acids: CAISGAVIYNEQFF. The CDR3 DNA follows: TGTGCCATCAGTGGGGCAGTGATATACAATGAGCAGTTCTTC.

The genes are TRBV18 and TRBJ1-1, with 7 bases identical to TRBD1. This CDR3 contains 15 residues. From germline, CDR1 is KGHSH and CDR2 LQKENI. Trimming at V came to 3 bases and at J to 0 bases, leaving 4 bases not matched to a gene. The CDR3 DNA reads TGTGCCAGCTCACCTAGGGACAGACTGAACACTGAAGCTTTCTTT. Translating it yields CASSPRDRLNTEAFF.

The chain is built from TRBV6-5 and TRBJ2-7; 10 positions match TRBD2. With 6 bases clipped from V and 4 bases from J, the junction kept 3 bases outside the gene matches. The germline gives CDR1 MNHEY, CDR2 SVGAGI. CDR3 length: 13 residues. In DNA, the CDR3 is TGTGCCAGCAGGGGGACTAGCGTATACGAGCAGTACTTC. This codes for CASRGTSVYEQYF.

CDR3 DNA sequence: TGTGCCAGCAGCTCCTATGGCTACAATGAGCAGTTCTTC. Its protein product is CASSSYGYNEQFF. The chain uses TRBV7-2 and TRBJ2-1, with D hard to call. The CDR3 sequence is 13 residues long. V gave up 4 bases and J gave up 3 bases, with 7 bases separating them. CDR1 and CDR2 (germline): SGHTA, FQGNSA.